These T cell receptor beta chains were read from a single sample in a study of control samples from healthy donors and cancer patients. The table came from immunoSEQ multiplex PCR; TCRdb's copy has only in-frame clones and leaves some out. The data contain roughly 80,000 clones, approximately 90% of them seen just once; the ten biggest clones take up under 2.5%. The sample was PBMCs. These receptors came from a woman aged 55-70 years with head and neck cancer. The CDR3 runs from the conserved cysteine through the conserved F or W. Where a row states a size, it is once, few, many or the class of an expanded clone; other rows omit it.

NA	TRBV6-5	TRBJ1-4	CASSYSLVSGREKLFF
NA	TRBV5-1	TRBJ2-7	CASSLDGRGFYEQYF
NA	TRBV18	TRBJ1-1	CASSPYRTEAFF
NA	TRBV29-1	TRBJ1-1	CSVLHSTEAFF
NA	TRBV19	TRBJ2-7	CASSLGRSSYEQYF
NA	TRBV24-1	TRBJ2-2	CATSEPGARTGELFF
NA	TRBV18	TRBJ1-3	CASSADRDGNTIYF
NA	TRBV30	TRBJ2-3	CAWSKPVSFTDTQYF
NA	TRBV9	TRBJ1-2	CASSVGRGYGYTF
NA	TRBV5-1	TRBJ2-7	CASSLAPVDEQYF
once	TRBV21-1	TRBJ1-1	CASPSSPRWNTEAFF
once	TRBV19	TRBJ1-4	CASSPGTGGLEKLFF
once	TRBV4-3	TRBJ1-4	CASSRGFATNEKLFF
NA	TRBV19	TRBJ1-5	CASSTTGNGPQHF
NA	TRBV7-7	TRBJ2-3	CASSFSPSDTQYF
NA	TRBV10-3	TRBJ2-7	CAISSDGSYEQYF
NA	TRBV11-2	TRBJ1-1	CASSSLGSAFF
NA	TRBV30	TRBJ2-6	CACRLLGVPGANVLTF
few	TRBV7-3	TRBJ1-1	CASSRKTGTEAFF
NA	TRBV2	TRBJ2-5	CASSVGRSQETQYF
NA	TRBV9	TRBJ2-3	CASSVGVLAGVADTQYF
NA	TRBV10-2	TRBJ1-1	CASTRDRGTSEAFF
few	TRBV4-3	TRBJ2-1	CASSQDARAGGNEQFF
NA	TRBV5-1	TRBJ1-6	CASSLDTSNSPLHF
NA	TRBV7-9	TRBJ1-5	CASSLGEINQPQHF
NA	TRBV11-2	TRBJ1-6	CASRTGGNSPLHF